The TCR beta chain described here comes from a study of blood T cell repertoires in COVID-19. Study-wide background: Researchers got acute and convalescent COVID-19 samples from the United States, Italy and Spain.

Generated by immunoSEQ multiplex PCR, the TCRdb table keeps only in-frame clones and is missing some. The sample contains 350,000 to 450,000 clones, 75% to 90% of which appear only once. The study recruited people aged about 18 to 89 years across under 25 US areas. Categorization into cohorts depended on clinical history that participants reported. This clonotype originated in a man in his thirties or forties who had recovered from COVID-19. Input material: PBMCs or T cells enriched from blood (not recorded which).

CDR3 DNA: TGTGCCACCAGTGACATAGCGGGAGCGAGGTACGATGAGCAGTTCTTC. Translated: CATSDIAGARYDEQFF. The chain combines TRBV24-1 with TRBJ2-1, with 9 bases fitting TRBD2. V dropped 4 bases and J dropped 8; count of bases not matched to a gene: 11. This CDR3 has 16 residues. Germline V gene sequence: CDR1 KGHDR, CDR2 SFDVKD.